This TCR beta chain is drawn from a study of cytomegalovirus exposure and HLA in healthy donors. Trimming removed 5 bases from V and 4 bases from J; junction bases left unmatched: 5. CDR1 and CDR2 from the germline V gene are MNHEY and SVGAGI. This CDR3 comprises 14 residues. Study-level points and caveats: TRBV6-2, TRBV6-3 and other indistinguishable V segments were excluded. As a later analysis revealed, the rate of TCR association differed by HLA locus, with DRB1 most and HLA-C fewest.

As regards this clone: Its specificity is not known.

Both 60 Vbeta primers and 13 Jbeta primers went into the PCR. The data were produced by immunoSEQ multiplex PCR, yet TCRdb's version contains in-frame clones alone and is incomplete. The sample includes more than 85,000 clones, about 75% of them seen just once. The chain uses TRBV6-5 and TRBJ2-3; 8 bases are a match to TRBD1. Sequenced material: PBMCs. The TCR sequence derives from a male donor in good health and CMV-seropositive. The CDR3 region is CASSLRTGPDTQYF. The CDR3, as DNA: TGTGCCAGCAGTCTAAGGACAGGGCCAGATACGCAGTATTTT.